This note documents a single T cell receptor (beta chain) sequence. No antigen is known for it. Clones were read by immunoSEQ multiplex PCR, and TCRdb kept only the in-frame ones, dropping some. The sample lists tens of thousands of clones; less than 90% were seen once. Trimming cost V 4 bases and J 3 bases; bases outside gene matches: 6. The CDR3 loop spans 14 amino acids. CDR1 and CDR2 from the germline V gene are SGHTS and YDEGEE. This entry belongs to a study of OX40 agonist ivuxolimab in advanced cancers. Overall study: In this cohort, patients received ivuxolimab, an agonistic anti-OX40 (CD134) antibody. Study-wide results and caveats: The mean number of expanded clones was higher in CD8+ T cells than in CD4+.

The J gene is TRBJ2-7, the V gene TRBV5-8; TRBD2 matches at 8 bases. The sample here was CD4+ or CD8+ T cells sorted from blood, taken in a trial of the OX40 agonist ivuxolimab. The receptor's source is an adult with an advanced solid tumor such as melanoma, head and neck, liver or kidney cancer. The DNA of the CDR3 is TGTGCCAGCAGCACCCGGGGGGGTGGCTACGAGCAGTACTTC. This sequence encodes CASSTRGGGYEQYF. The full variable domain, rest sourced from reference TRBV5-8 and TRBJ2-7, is EAGVTQSPTHLIKTRGQQATLRCSPISGHTSVYWYQQALGLGLQFLLWYDEGEERNRGNFPPRFSGRQFPNYSSELNVNALELEDSALYLCASSTRGGGYEQYFGPGTRLTVT.